The next 23 T cell receptor beta chains were all read from a single sample in a study of cytomegalovirus exposure and HLA in healthy donors. The study ran its PCR with 60 Vbeta and 13 Jbeta primers. Profiling relied on immunoSEQ multiplex PCR, and the TCRdb table lists in-frame clones only, not all of them. Found here are under 200,000 clones, approximately 86% of them singletons; the top ten hold roughly 1.9%. The sample taken for sequencing was PBMCs. The origin of the receptors is a woman aged 18-29 years in good health and CMV-seronegative.

The genes are TRBV5-6 and TRBJ2-5; 9 positions match TRBD1. The CDR3 has 17 amino acids. Germline lookup yields CDR1 SGHDT and CDR2 YYEEEE. The ends lost 0 bases at V and 3 bases at J; junction bases unmatched: 9. The chain's CDR3 is CASSLGVSDRGKETQYF. DNA for the CDR3: TGTGCCAGCAGCTTGGGTGTGTCGGACAGGGGTAAAGAGACCCAGTACTTC.

This clone has just one count. V usage is TRBV10-3 and J usage is TRBJ2-5; TRBD1 aligns across 9 bases. Trimming at V came to 10 bases and at J to 4 bases, leaving 16 bases not matched to a gene. The germline gives CDR1 ENHRY, CDR2 SYGVKD. This CDR3 comprises 16 residues. The DNA for the CDR3 is TGTGCCACCGAGTTAGAATACGGACAGGGGACAGAGACCCAGTACTTC. Its protein product is CATELEYGQGTETQYF.

This rearrangement joins TRBV5-1 to TRBJ1-2, with D perhaps TRBD1 (6 bases). The germline V gene has CDR1 SGHRS and CDR2 YFSETQ. The V gene lost 4 bases and the J gene lost 7 bases, with 14 bases spanning the gap. The CDR3 runs to 13 residues. CDR3 nucleotides: TGCGCCAGCAGCACTGGACAGCTCGGTGGCTACACCTTC. Residues: CASSTGQLGGYTF.

V gene TRBV7-9 combines with J gene TRBJ2-1; no definite D call. Trimming shortened V by 3 bases and J by 3 bases, and 9 bases separated the two germline ends. CDR3 size: 14 residues. Germline CDR1 SEHNR, CDR2 FQNEAQ (reference sequence). The CDR3 coding sequence is TGTGCCAGCAGCTTCTCGAGTAGCTACAATGAGCAGTTCTTC. Amino acids: CASSFSSSYNEQFF.

The chain employs TRBV11-2 and TRBJ1-1; D unresolved. With 2 bases removed from V and 4 bases from J, the gap between germline ends came to 14 bases. CDR3 length: 15 residues. The germline V gene has CDR1 SGHAT and CDR2 FQNNGV. CDR3 protein: CASSLILQAPTEAFF. The CDR3 coding sequence is TGTGCCAGCAGCTTAATTCTCCAGGCGCCCACTGAAGCTTTCTTT. Using reference TRBV11-2 and TRBJ1-1 for the parts outside the CDR3, the full variable domain is EAGVAQSPRYKIIEKRQSVAFWCNPISGHATLYWYQQILGQGPKLLIQFQNNGVVDDSQLPKDRFSAERLKGVDSTLKIQPAKLEDSAVYLCASSLILQAPTEAFFGQGTRLTVV.

This rearrangement joins TRBV2 to TRBJ1-4; D gene ambiguous. CDR1 and CDR2 from the germline V gene are SNHLY and FYNNEI. V shed 6 bases and J shed 4 bases, with 12 bases lying between them. This CDR3 comprises 14 residues. CDR3 sequence reads: CASSPRGINEKLFF. In DNA form, the CDR3 reads TGTGCCAGCAGCCCCCGGGGAATTAATGAAAAACTGTTTTTT.

This rearrangement joins TRBV19 to TRBJ2-2, with 8 bases that match TRBD1. Looked up from germline, CDR1 is LNHDA and CDR2 is SQIVND (reference sequence). The CDR3 covers 16 residues. The trim removed 6 bases at V and 1 base at J, leaving 7 bases unmatched. CDR3 protein: CASRSPGQENTGELFF. CDR3 coding DNA: TGTGCCAGTAGGAGTCCGGGACAGGAGAACACCGGGGAGCTGTTTTTT.

J is TRBJ1-3 and V is TRBV25-1; D perhaps matches TRBD1 (6 bases). Trimming shortened V by 0 bases and J by 8 bases, and 14 bases separated the two germline ends. The CDR3 has 15 amino acids. Germline V gene data show CDR1 as MGHDK and CDR2 as SYGVNS. DNA for the CDR3: TGTGCCAGCAGTGAATATAGGGGGGGCGAAGACACCATATATTTT. Residues: CASSEYRGGEDTIYF.

This clone was picked up one time. This chain links TRBV6-6 with TRBJ1-4; D is perhaps TRBD1 (5 bases). Per germline, CDR1 MNHNY and CDR2 SVGAGI (reference sequence). The CDR3 is made up of 12 amino acids. V lost 6 bases, J lost 5 bases, and 7 bases lay in between. For the CDR3, the DNA is TGTGCCAGCAGGGGGGGGAATGAAAAACTGTTTTTT. It yields the protein CASRGGNEKLFF.

The chain combines TRBV5-5 with TRBJ1-2, with 9 bases matching TRBD1. Trimming cost V 3 bases and J 3 bases; bases outside gene matches: 0. The CDR3 length is 13 residues. Germline CDR1 SGHKS, CDR2 YYEKEE (reference sequence). This CDR3 reads CASSWDRDYGYTF. The DNA for the CDR3 is TGTGCCAGCAGCTGGGACAGGGACTATGGCTACACCTTC.

This chain links TRBV7-9 with TRBJ1-5; TRBD1 aligns across 7 bases. Germline CDR1 reads SEHNR; CDR2 reads FQNEAQ (reference sequence). The V gene end was trimmed by 5 bases and the J gene end by 3 bases; junction bases not matched to a gene: 10. CDR3 size: 16 residues. CDR3 DNA: TGTGCCAGCAGCCAGGGGGGCGCGGGGTACAATCAGCCCCAGCATTTT. Its translation: CASSQGGAGYNQPQHF.

J is TRBJ1-2 and V is TRBV5-1; the match to TRBD1 covers 9 bases. Germline values: CDR1 SGHRS, CDR2 YFSETQ. Germline trimming cut 4 bases from V and 7 bases from J; bases unmatched to any gene: 11. This CDR3 spans 15 amino acids. The CDR3 sequence is CASSGARDRVSGYTF. The CDR3 nucleotides read TGCGCCAGCAGCGGAGCCCGGGACAGGGTATCTGGCTACACCTTC.

This chain joins TRBV19 and TRBJ2-7; 7 nucleotides agree with TRBD1. V was clipped by 6 bases and J by 6 bases; unmatched bases: 11. Germline CDR1 reads LNHDA; CDR2 reads SQIVND (reference sequence). The CDR3 totals 14 residues. The CDR3, as DNA: TGTGCCAGTAGCACACAGGGGTCAGGCGGCGAGCAGTACTTC. Its translation: CASSTQGSGGEQYF.

This clone was picked up one time. This chain uses TRBV2 with TRBJ1-2; D is uncertain. V shed 2 bases and J shed 8 bases, with 21 bases lying between them. CDR1 is SNHLY and CDR2 is FYNNEI in the germline V gene. The CDR3 length is 16 residues. The CDR3 spells CASSEINDRSSGGYTF. CDR3 sequence (DNA): TGTGCCAGCAGTGAAATAAACGACCGGAGTTCGGGGGGCTACACCTTC.

This chain links TRBV2 with TRBJ2-7, with 9 bases lining up with TRBD1. The CDR3 is 15 amino acids. Germline V gene lookup returns CDR1 SNHLY and CDR2 FYNNEI. V shed 1 base and J 2 bases; nucleotides not matched to a gene: 3. The CDR3 nucleotides read TGTGCCAGCAGTGAAGGGACAGGGGTAACCTACGAGCAGTACTTC. Protein sequence: CASSEGTGVTYEQYF.

The V gene is TRBV2, the J gene TRBJ1-5; TRBD1 matches at 8 bases. CDR1 and CDR2 from the germline V gene are SNHLY and FYNNEI. CDR3 length: 15 amino acids. V gave up 6 bases and J gave up 1 base; unmatched junction bases: 5. The CDR3 here is CASSTGGRSNQPQHF. The CDR3 bases are TGTGCCAGCAGCACAGGGGGAAGGAGCAATCAGCCCCAGCATTTT.

The genes are TRBV27 and TRBJ2-3; tentatively, D is TRBD2 (5 bases). Per the germline V gene, CDR1 is MNHEY and CDR2 is SMNVEV (reference sequence). The V and J ends lost 9 bases and 4 bases respectively, with 17 bases between them. The CDR3 has 14 residues. DNA of the CDR3: TGTGCCAGTAGTCTGTGGACGGGGTCAGATACGCAGTATTTT. Its protein product is CASSLWTGSDTQYF.

The CDR3 coding sequence is TGTGCCAGCAGAGAGACAGGCCAGCCCCAGCATTTT. Translation: CASRETGQPQHF. The chain uses TRBV2 and TRBJ1-5; weak D call: TRBD1 (6 bases). Germline loops: CDR1 SNHLY, CDR2 FYNNEI. With 6 bases removed from V and 7 bases from J, the gap between germline ends came to 10 bases. This CDR3 has 12 residues.

This rearrangement joins TRBV15 to TRBJ2-5; TRBD1 might be the D (6 bases). Trimming stripped 4 bases from V and 4 bases from J, with 16 bases between. CDR3 length equals 15 residues. Germline assignment: CDR1 LNHNV and CDR2 YYDKDF (reference sequence). This chain's CDR3 is CATSNPRQDRETQYF. CDR3 DNA sequence: TGTGCCACCAGCAACCCGCGACAGGACCGAGAGACCCAGTACTTC.

The CDR3 here is CASSLVASGTANTGELFF. The CDR3 coding sequence is TGTGCCAGCAGCTTAGTAGCTAGCGGTACCGCGAACACCGGGGAGCTGTTTTTT. The chain links TRBV7-8 to TRBJ2-2; TRBD2 matches at 7 bases. Germline V gives CDR1 SGHVS, CDR2 FQNEAQ. CDR3 size: 18 residues. Trimming cost V 1 base and J 0 bases; bases outside gene matches: 8.

The V call is TRBV5-1, the J call TRBJ1-2, with a tentative D call TRBD1 (6 bases). The CDR3 is 15 amino acids. V gave up 0 bases and J gave up 4 bases, with 13 bases separating them. Per the germline V gene, CDR1 is SGHRS and CDR2 is YFSETQ. The CDR3: CASSLASGGPYGYTF. CDR3 bases: TGCGCCAGCAGCTTGGCTTCGGGGGGCCCCTATGGCTACACCTTC. The full variable domain, with the rest looked up from reference TRBV5-1 and TRBJ1-2, is KAGVTQTPRYLIKTRGQQVTLSCSPISGHRSVSWYQQTPGQGLQFLFEYFSETQRNKGNFPGRFSGRQFSNSRSEMNVSTLELGDSALYLCASSLASGGPYGYTFGSGTRLTVV.

J is TRBJ1-5 and V is TRBV6-6, with a tentative D call TRBD1 (5 bases). V lost 0 bases to trimming and J lost 9 bases, with 18 bases between them. In germline, CDR1 is MNHNY, CDR2 SVGAGI (reference sequence). The CDR3 length is 16 residues. CDR3 sequence reads: CASSYSRDGGTRPQHF. CDR3 coding DNA: TGTGCCAGCAGTTACTCGCGGGACGGAGGAACGCGGCCCCAGCATTTT.

The chain recombines TRBV20-1 with TRBJ1-2; perhaps TRBD1 as D (6 bases). CDR3 size: 10 residues. Germline assignment: CDR1 DFQATT and CDR2 SNEGSKA (reference sequence). Trimming removed 6 bases from V and 13 bases from J, with 15 bases in between. For the CDR3, the DNA is TGCAGTGCAAGCCCACAGGGAGTCACCTTC. Its translation is CSASPQGVTF.